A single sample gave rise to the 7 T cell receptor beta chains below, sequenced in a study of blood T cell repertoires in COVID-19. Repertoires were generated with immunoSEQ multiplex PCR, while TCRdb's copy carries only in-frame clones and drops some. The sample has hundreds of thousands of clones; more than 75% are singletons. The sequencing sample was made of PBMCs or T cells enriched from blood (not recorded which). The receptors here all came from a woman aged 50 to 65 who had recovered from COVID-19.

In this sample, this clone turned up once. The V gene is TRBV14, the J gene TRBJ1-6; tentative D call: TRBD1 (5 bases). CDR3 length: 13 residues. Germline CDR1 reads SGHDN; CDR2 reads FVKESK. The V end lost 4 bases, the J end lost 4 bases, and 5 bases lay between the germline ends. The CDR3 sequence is CASSRQYNSPLHF. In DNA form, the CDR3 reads TGTGCCAGCAGCCGACAGTATAATTCACCCCTCCACTTT. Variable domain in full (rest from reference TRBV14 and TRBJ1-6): EAGVTQFPSHSVIEKGQTVTLRCDPISGHDNLYWYRRVMGKEIKFLLHFVKESKQDESGMPNNRFLAERTGGTYSTLKVQPAELEDSGVYFCASSRQYNSPLHFGNGTRLTVT.

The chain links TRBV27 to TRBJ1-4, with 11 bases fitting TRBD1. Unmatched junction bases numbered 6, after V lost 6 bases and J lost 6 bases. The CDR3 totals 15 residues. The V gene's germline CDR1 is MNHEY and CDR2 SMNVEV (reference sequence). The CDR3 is CASRTPGQGDEKLFF. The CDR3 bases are TGTGCCAGCAGAACCCCGGGACAGGGGGATGAAAAACTGTTTTTT.

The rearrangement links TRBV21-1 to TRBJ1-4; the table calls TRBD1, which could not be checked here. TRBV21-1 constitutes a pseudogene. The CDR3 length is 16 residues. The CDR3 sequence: CASSKSPHQANEKLFF. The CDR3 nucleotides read TGTGCCAGCAGCAAATCTCCTCATCAGGCTAATGAAAAACTGTTTTTT.

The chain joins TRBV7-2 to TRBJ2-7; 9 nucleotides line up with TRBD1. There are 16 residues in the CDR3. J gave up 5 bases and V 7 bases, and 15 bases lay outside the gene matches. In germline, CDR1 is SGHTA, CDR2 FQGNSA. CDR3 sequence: CASILLPGQGSHEQYF. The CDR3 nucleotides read TGTGCCAGCATTCTTTTACCGGGACAGGGATCCCACGAGCAGTACTTC. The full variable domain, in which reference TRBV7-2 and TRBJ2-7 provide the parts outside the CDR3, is GAGVSQSPSNKVTEKGKDVELRCDPISGHTALYWYRQSLGQGLEFLIYFQGNSAPDKSGLPSDRFSAERTGGSVSTLTIQRTQQEDSAVYLCASILLPGQGSHEQYFGPGTRLTVT.

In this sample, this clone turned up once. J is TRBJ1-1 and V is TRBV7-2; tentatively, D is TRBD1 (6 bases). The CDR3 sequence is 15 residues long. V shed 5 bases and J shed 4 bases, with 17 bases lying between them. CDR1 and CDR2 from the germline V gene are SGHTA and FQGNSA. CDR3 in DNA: TGTGCCAGCAGCCCTACCAGGGGAGGGAGCACTGAAGCTTTCTTT. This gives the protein CASSPTRGGSTEAFF.

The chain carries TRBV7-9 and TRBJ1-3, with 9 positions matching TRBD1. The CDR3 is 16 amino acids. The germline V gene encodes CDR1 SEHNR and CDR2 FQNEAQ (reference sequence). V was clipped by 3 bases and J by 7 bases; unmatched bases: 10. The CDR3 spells CASSFPNRGRVNTIYF. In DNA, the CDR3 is TGTGCCAGCAGCTTCCCTAACAGGGGGCGCGTTAACACCATATATTTT.

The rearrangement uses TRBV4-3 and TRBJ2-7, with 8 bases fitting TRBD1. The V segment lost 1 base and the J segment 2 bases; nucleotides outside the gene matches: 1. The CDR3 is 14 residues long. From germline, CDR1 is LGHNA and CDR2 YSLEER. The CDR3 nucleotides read TGCGCCAGCAGCCAAGTCAGGGGGCCCTACGAGCAGTACTTC. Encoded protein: CASSQVRGPYEQYF.